Listed below are T cell receptor beta chains from one sample, sequenced in a study of T-cell memory formation after mild COVID-19. TCRdb fed the 5' RACE reads into MiXCR, producing one record per CDR3 protein. Here the sample spans some 600,000 distinct CDR3 sequences, approximately 15% being singletons. Sequencing input: PBMCs or a T cell subset sorted from them (not recorded which). The receptors derive from an adult woman who had mild COVID-19 (a few samples of this study predate the infection). Cell type and time point are not known. CDR3s include the opening cysteine and the closing phenylalanine or tryptophan. D genes are given only for firm matches. Where a row states a size, it is once, few, many or the class of an expanded clone; other rows omit it.

j_gene: TRBJ2-7
v_gene: TRBV21-1
d_gene: -
abundance: -
CDR3nt: TGTGCCAGCAGACTTCAGGGGGCCACCTACGAGCAGTACTTC
CDR3aa: CASRLQGATYEQYF

j_gene: TRBJ2-1
v_gene: TRBV2
d_gene: TRBD2
abundance: -
CDR3nt: TGTGCCAGCCAGACTAGCGGGATTGTCAATGAGCAGTTCTTC
CDR3aa: CASQTSGIVNEQFF

j_gene: TRBJ2-2
v_gene: TRBV6-5
d_gene: -
abundance: -
CDR3nt: TGTGCCAGCAGTCTAACAGGGTTTAGCCCCTCGAACACCGGGGAGCTGTTTTTT
CDR3aa: CASSLTGFSPSNTGELFF

j_gene: TRBJ2-3
v_gene: TRBV6-2/TRBV6-3
d_gene: -
abundance: many
CDR3nt: TGTGCCAGCAGTTACGGAGGGGGGGCGGATACGCAGTATTTT
CDR3aa: CASSYGGGADTQYF

j_gene: TRBJ2-3
v_gene: TRBV5-5
d_gene: -
abundance: -
CDR3nt: TGTGCCAGCAGCTTGGCCGACGCAGATACGCAGTATTTT
CDR3aa: CASSLADADTQYF

j_gene: TRBJ2-3
v_gene: TRBV6-5
d_gene: -
abundance: -
CDR3nt: TGTGCCAGCAGATTAAAAGGGCCTCGGGAGCAGGGCACAGATACGCAGTATTTT
CDR3aa: CASRLKGPREQGTDTQYF

j_gene: TRBJ2-3
v_gene: TRBV24-1
d_gene: TRBD2
abundance: few
CDR3nt: TGTGCCACCAGCAAAGGCCTCCTAGCGGGGGCTGGCACAGATACGCAGTATTTT
CDR3aa: CATSKGLLAGAGTDTQYF

j_gene: TRBJ1-1
v_gene: TRBV7-9
d_gene: -
abundance: few
CDR3nt: TGTGCCAGCAGCTTTGACGGAGGGCACACTGAAGCTTTCTTT
CDR3aa: CASSFDGGHTEAFF

j_gene: TRBJ1-1
v_gene: TRBV4-2
d_gene: -
abundance: once
CDR3nt: TGTGCCAGCAGCGCGCGAGTCGGCGGGGGGAATACTGAAGCTTTCTTT
CDR3aa: CASSARVGGGNTEAFF

j_gene: TRBJ1-2
v_gene: TRBV18
d_gene: -
abundance: few
CDR3nt: TGTGCCAGCTCACCAGTTTCGGAGGGAACGGACTATGGCTACACCTTC
CDR3aa: CASSPVSEGTDYGYTF

j_gene: TRBJ2-1
v_gene: TRBV11-3
d_gene: TRBD2
abundance: many
CDR3nt: TGTGCCAGCAGCTTAGCTAGCGGGGACAATGAGCAGTTCTTC
CDR3aa: CASSLASGDNEQFF

j_gene: TRBJ2-3
v_gene: TRBV11-2
d_gene: TRBD1
abundance: few
CDR3nt: TGTGCCAGCAGCCCCAGGGGGCGGAACACAGATACGCAGTATTTT
CDR3aa: CASSPRGRNTDTQYF

j_gene: TRBJ1-2
v_gene: TRBV10-3
d_gene: TRBD1
abundance: -
CDR3nt: TGTGCCATCAGGGAGACAGGGGGTAGTAGGAGCCCCAACTATGGCTACACCTTC
CDR3aa: CAIRETGGSRSPNYGYTF

j_gene: TRBJ1-5
v_gene: TRBV12-3/TRBV12-4
d_gene: -
abundance: many
CDR3nt: TGTGCCAGCAGTTTACAGGGTAGCAATCAGCCCCAGCATTTT
CDR3aa: CASSLQGSNQPQHF

j_gene: TRBJ2-7
v_gene: TRBV27
d_gene: -
abundance: few
CDR3nt: TGTGCCAGCAGTTTAGGCCCCAACTCCTACGAGCAGTACTTC
CDR3aa: CASSLGPNSYEQYF